This T cell receptor beta chain was sequenced in a study of T-cell memory formation after mild COVID-19. Across the whole study: Each donor largely had its own TCR clusters.

This clonotype was detected a few times. Its specificity is not known. Constant-segment primers and 5'RACE yielded cDNA libraries for TCR alpha and TCR beta, each carrying sample barcodes and UMIs. Via MiXCR, TCRdb re-called the 5' RACE reads, giving one row per CDR3 protein. The sample shows 35,000 to 50,000 distinct CDR3 sequences, roughly 9.8% of them seen only once. Findings and limits, study-wide: Pre-infection memory already had some responding clones, implying cross-reactive memory joined. Of the contracting clones, CD4+ ones lay mainly in CM and EM, and CD8+ ones in EMRA.

After removal of 5 bases from V and 4 bases from J, the junction contained 0 bases not matched to a gene. The CDR3 contains 13 residues. Germline-derived CDR1 and CDR2 are GTSNPN and SVGIG (reference sequence). This sequence was found in an adult woman who had mild COVID-19 (a few samples of this study predate the infection). Cell type and time point are not known. This sequence joins TRBV30 and TRBJ2-7; 15 bases are a match to TRBD2. Sequencing used PBMCs or a T cell subset sorted from them (not recorded which). Here the CDR3 reads CAWGLAGGYEQYF. The CDR3 nucleotides read TGTGCCTGGGGACTAGCGGGAGGGTACGAGCAGTACTTC. The whole variable domain, remainder taken from reference TRBV30 and TRBJ2-7, is SQTIHQWPATLVQPVGSPLSLECTVEGTSNPNLYWYRQAAGRGLQLLFYSVGIGQISSEVPQNLSASRPQDRQFILSSKKLLLSDSGFYLCAWGLAGGYEQYFGPGTRLTVT.